The rows below give T cell receptor beta chains drawn from one sample of a study of human T cells and chemical hapten exposure. One entry per CDR3 protein, called by TCRdb with MiXCR from the RACE reads. There are under 85,000 distinct CDR3 sequences in the sample; 10% occur only once, and approximately 7% lies in the top ten. The sample here was whole blood, taken in connection with sensitization to the hapten diphenylcyclopropenone (DPC). The receptors were sampled from a woman aged 45 to 65 with alopecia areata. Some clones in this sample may be carry-over from other donors' samples. The CDR3 runs from the conserved cysteine through the conserved F or W. D genes are given only for firm matches. The size field is filled for only some rows; it gives once, few, many or a size class.

TRBV29-1	TRBJ2-1	TRBD1	many	CSADRGHINEQFF	TGCAGCGCGGACAGGGGGCATATCAATGAGCAGTTCTTC
TRBV18	TRBJ1-4	TRBD1	many	CASSPGQASNEKLFF	TGTGCCAGCTCACCGGGACAGGCATCTAATGAAAAACTGTTTTTT
TRBV19	TRBJ1-4	TRBD1	-	CASTGGHEKLFF	TGTGCCAGTACAGGGGGCCATGAAAAACTGTTTTTT
TRBV18	TRBJ2-1	-	-	CASSPGSSRGNEQFF	TGTGCCAGCTCACCAGGCAGTAGCCGGGGGAATGAGCAGTTCTTC
TRBV14	TRBJ2-7	TRBD1	many	CASSRDRGREQYF	TGTGCCAGCAGCCGCGACAGGGGACGAGAGCAGTACTTC
TRBV7-6	TRBJ2-5	TRBD2	many	CASSSLAGGSETQYF	TGTGCCAGCAGCTCACTAGCGGGAGGTTCAGAGACCCAGTACTTC
TRBV6-4	TRBJ2-1	TRBD2	many	CASSAELAGANEQFF	TGTGCCAGCAGTGCCGAACTAGCGGGGGCCAATGAGCAGTTCTTC
TRBV9	TRBJ2-1	TRBD2	many	CASSPSGLAYNEQFF	TGTGCCAGCAGCCCTTCGGGACTAGCCTACAATGAGCAGTTCTTC
TRBV3-1	TRBJ2-1	-	many	CASSQVRDEQFF	TGTGCCAGCAGCCAAGTGAGGGATGAGCAGTTCTTC
TRBV20-1	TRBJ2-5	-	many	CSANPYQETQYF	TGCAGTGCTAACCCGTACCAAGAGACCCAGTACTTC
TRBV29-1	TRBJ2-1	-	-	CSVGTIPRSYNEQFF	TGCAGCGTTGGGACTATCCCGCGCTCCTACAATGAGCAGTTCTTC
TRBV7-2	TRBJ2-1	-	many	CASNIRGREQFF	TGTGCCAGCAACATCCGGGGTCGGGAGCAGTTCTTC
TRBV7-8	TRBJ1-1	-	few	CASSFRNGMNTEAFF	TGTGCCAGCAGCTTTCGGAACGGCATGAACACTGAAGCTTTCTTT
TRBV29-1	TRBJ2-7	-	-	CSVDRGNEQYF	TGCAGCGTTGACAGGGGTAACGAGCAGTACTTC
TRBV7-2	TRBJ1-2	-	many	CASSRTGFGYGYTF	TGTGCCAGCAGCCGAACAGGGTTCGGCTATGGCTACACCTTC
TRBV11-2	TRBJ2-5	TRBD2	-	CASSMGLAGQETQYF	TGTGCCAGCAGCATGGGACTAGCGGGACAAGAGACCCAGTACTTC
TRBV3-1	TRBJ1-2	-	few	CASSHAPQGPYTF	TGTGCCAGCAGCCACGCCCCGCAGGGTCCCTACACCTTC
TRBV11-1	TRBJ2-7	-	-	CASSLSGSYEQYF	TGTGCCAGCAGCTTAAGCGGCTCCTACGAGCAGTACTTC
TRBV5-6	TRBJ2-1	-	many	CASSQRYGGWAYNEQFF	TGTGCCAGCAGCCAGCGTTACGGCGGATGGGCCTACAATGAGCAGTTCTTC
TRBV6-6	TRBJ1-3	-	many	CASAREAGNTIYF	TGTGCCAGCGCAAGGGAAGCTGGAAACACCATATATTTT
TRBV29-1	TRBJ2-7	-	few	CSIKQGIDEQYF	TGCAGCATAAAACAGGGTATCGACGAGCAGTACTTC
TRBV30	TRBJ1-2	-	many	CAWSINGQNYGYTF	TGTGCCTGGAGTATTAATGGACAGAACTATGGCTACACCTTC
TRBV19	TRBJ1-1	-	few	CASSSTGNTEAFF	TGTGCCAGTAGTTCGACGGGAAACACTGAAGCTTTCTTT
TRBV18	TRBJ2-3	-	many	CASSPFVTGASTDTQYF	TGTGCCAGCTCACCATTCGTCACGGGTGCTAGCACAGATACGCAGTATTTT
TRBV30	TRBJ2-6	-	many	CAWSARATGANVLTF	TGTGCCTGGAGTGCGAGGGCTACTGGGGCCAACGTCCTGACTTTC
TRBV28	TRBJ2-7	TRBD2	many	CASSSGAGAYEQYF	TGTGCCAGCAGTTCGGGAGCGGGAGCATACGAGCAGTACTTC
TRBV11-2	TRBJ2-5	TRBD2	-	CASSPGLAGETQYF	TGTGCCAGCAGCCCGGGACTAGCCGGAGAGACCCAGTACTTC
TRBV19	TRBJ2-5	-	-	CASRGTGAYQETQYF	TGTGCCAGTAGAGGAACGGGGGCCTACCAAGAGACCCAGTACTTC
TRBV6-6	TRBJ1-5	-	many	CASSYPGGDQPQHF	TGTGCCAGCAGTTACCCCGGGGGCGATCAGCCCCAGCATTTT
TRBV11-2	TRBJ2-7	-	many	CASSLDGPNYEQYF	TGTGCCAGCAGCTTAGATGGGCCTAATTACGAGCAGTACTTC
TRBV14	TRBJ2-3	TRBD2	-	CASSPPASGNTDTQYF	TGTGCCAGCAGCCCCCCCGCTAGCGGGAACACAGATACGCAGTATTTT
TRBV19	TRBJ2-3	-	many	CASSLPPDTQYF	TGTGCCAGTAGTTTACCACCAGATACGCAGTATTTT
TRBV19	TRBJ1-5	-	many	CASSSIPESNQPQHF	TGTGCCAGTAGTTCCATCCCCGAGAGCAATCAGCCCCAGCATTTT
TRBV18	TRBJ1-1	-	-	CASSPRWGAVPTEAFF	TGTGCCAGCTCACCACGTTGGGGGGCGGTTCCCACTGAAGCTTTCTTT
TRBV7-6	TRBJ1-1	-	many	CASSLARDAEAFF	TGTGCCAGCAGCTTAGCCAGGGACGCTGAAGCTTTCTTT
TRBV12-3/TRBV12-4	TRBJ2-3	-	many	CASSFPGGGLDTQYF	TGTGCCAGCAGTTTCCCGGGAGGGGGCCTTGATACGCAGTATTTT
TRBV11-2	TRBJ2-7	TRBD2	many	CASSPPAGLAGAMYEQYF	TGTGCCAGCAGCCCCCCCGCAGGACTAGCGGGAGCAATGTACGAGCAGTACTTC
TRBV10-3	TRBJ2-3	-	few	CAISERERDTQYF	TGTGCCATCAGTGAGCGGGAGCGGGATACGCAGTATTTT
TRBV11-3	TRBJ2-1	-	-	CASSLLQGRYNEQFF	TGTGCCAGCAGCTTACTCCAGGGGAGATACAATGAGCAGTTCTTC
TRBV10-3	TRBJ1-4	-	-	CASADRNNEKLFF	TGTGCCAGCGCTGACAGGAACAATGAAAAACTGTTTTTT
TRBV7-9	TRBJ1-3	-	few	CASRSAGNTIYF	TGTGCCAGCAGAAGCGCCGGAAACACCATATATTTT
TRBV29-1	TRBJ1-1	TRBD1	-	CSSETGGNTEAFF	TGCAGTAGCGAAACAGGGGGTAATACTGAAGCTTTCTTT
TRBV5-4	TRBJ1-1	TRBD1	few	CASSGATGPRTEAFF	TGTGCCAGCAGCGGGGCGACAGGGCCGAGGACTGAAGCTTTCTTT
TRBV24-1	TRBJ2-3	-	many	CATSDSLAGSTDTQYF	TGTGCCACCAGTGATTCGTTGGCAGGTAGCACAGATACGCAGTATTTT
TRBV29-1	TRBJ1-1	-	many	CSAEVGINTEAFF	TGCAGCGCGGAAGTTGGGATCAACACTGAAGCTTTCTTT
TRBV7-2	TRBJ2-1	-	many	CASSKRTVQSTRSSYNEQFF	TGTGCCAGCAGCAAGCGGACAGTCCAATCTACTAGGAGCTCCTACAATGAGCAGTTCTTC
TRBV29-1	TRBJ1-1	-	-	CSVGHNTEAFF	TGCAGCGTTGGCCACAACACTGAAGCTTTCTTT
TRBV28	TRBJ1-2	-	few	CASSSTAVAYGYTF	TGTGCCAGCAGTTCGACAGCAGTCGCCTATGGCTACACCTTC
TRBV7-9	TRBJ1-1	-	many	CASSSPWPTGSPPNTEAFF	TGTGCCAGCAGCTCCCCCTGGCCCACAGGATCACCGCCGAACACTGAAGCTTTCTTT
TRBV7-6	TRBJ1-1	-	few	CASSLGGGGEAFF	TGTGCCAGCAGCTTAGGGGGAGGCGGAGAAGCTTTCTTT
TRBV11-1	TRBJ2-2	-	many	CASSPRGSTANTGELFF	TGTGCCAGCAGCCCTAGGGGGAGCACTGCGAACACCGGGGAGCTGTTTTTT
TRBV29-1	TRBJ2-3	-	-	CSVAGTPTDTQYF	TGCAGCGTTGCCGGGACACCCACAGATACGCAGTATTTT
TRBV29-1	TRBJ1-2	-	many	CSVETNYGYTF	TGCAGCGTTGAAACCAACTATGGCTACACCTTC
TRBV7-9	TRBJ2-1	TRBD1	many	CASSLDRGRGNEQFF	TGTGCCAGCAGCCTTGACAGGGGCCGAGGAAATGAGCAGTTCTTC
TRBV5-1	TRBJ2-7	-	many	CASSQLEGLGRSVAYEQYF	TGCGCCAGCAGCCAACTGGAAGGGTTAGGTAGAAGCGTAGCCTACGAGCAGTACTTC
TRBV5-1	TRBJ1-1	-	-	CASSLEFANTEAFF	TGCGCCAGCAGCTTGGAGTTCGCGAACACTGAAGCTTTCTTT
TRBV12-3/TRBV12-4	TRBJ1-1	TRBD1	many	CASSLMTGSTEAFF	TGTGCCAGCAGTTTGATGACAGGGTCCACTGAAGCTTTCTTT
TRBV11-2	TRBJ2-3	-	few	CASKGGGPQYF	TGTGCCAGCAAAGGTGGGGGCCCCCAGTATTTT